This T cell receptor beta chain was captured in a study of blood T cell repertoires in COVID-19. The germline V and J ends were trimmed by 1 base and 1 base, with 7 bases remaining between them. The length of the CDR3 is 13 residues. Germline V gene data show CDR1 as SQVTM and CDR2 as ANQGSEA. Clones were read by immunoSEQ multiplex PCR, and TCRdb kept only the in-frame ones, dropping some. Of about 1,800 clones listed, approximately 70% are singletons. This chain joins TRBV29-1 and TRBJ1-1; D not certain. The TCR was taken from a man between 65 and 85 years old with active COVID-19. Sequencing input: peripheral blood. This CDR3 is CSVEGAQNTEAFF. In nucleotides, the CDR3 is TGCAGCGTTGAAGGAGCCCAGAACACTGAAGCTTTCTTT. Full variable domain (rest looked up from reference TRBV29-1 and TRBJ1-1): SAVISQKPSRDICQRGTSLTIQCQVDSQVTMMFWYRQQPGQSLTLIATANQGSEATYESGFVIDKFPISRPNLTFSTLTVSNMSPEDSSIYLCSVEGAQNTEAFFGQGTRLTVV.